One and the same sample provided the 11 T cell receptor beta chains below, sequenced in a study of blood T cell repertoires in COVID-19. Method: immunoSEQ multiplex PCR; TCRdb's copy keeps in-frame clones and lacks some. The table has under 150,000 clones, around 86% seen once; the top ten hold 15% to 20%. Sequencing was done on a sample of peripheral blood. Receptor source: a woman in her forties or fifties who had recovered from COVID-19.

The chain employs TRBV30 and TRBJ2-7; D is ambiguous. The CDR3 is 11 residues long. From germline, CDR1 is GTSNPN and CDR2 SVGIG (reference sequence). The V gene lost 2 bases and the J gene lost 6 bases, with 8 bases spanning the gap. The CDR3 region has the DNA TGTGCCTGGAGTAATACCGGCGAGCAGTACTTC. It yields the protein CAWSNTGEQYF.

The sample holds one count of this clone. The rearrangement joins TRBV5-5 to TRBJ1-4; TRBD1 matches 7 bases. The CDR3 contains 18 residues. Looked up from germline, CDR1 is SGHKS and CDR2 is YYEKEE (reference sequence). Trimming removed 0 bases from V and 2 bases from J; junction bases left unmatched: 10. The CDR3 protein is CASSLDRGSLGTNEKLFF. DNA for the CDR3: TGTGCCAGCAGCTTGGACAGGGGAAGTTTGGGCACTAATGAAAAACTGTTTTTT.

The chain carries TRBV19 and TRBJ2-1; D remains unclear. The CDR3 spans 16 residues. Germline V gene sequence: CDR1 LNHDA, CDR2 SQIVND (reference sequence). V was pared by 0 bases and J by 2 bases, with 11 bases between. DNA for the CDR3: TGTGCCAGTAGTATAGATCTGCAGAGGCCCTACAATGAGCAGTTCTTC. It translates to CASSIDLQRPYNEQFF.

Here the CDR3 DNA reads TGTGCCAGCAGTGGTGGGACAGCCCGAGCTACCCAGTACTTC. Its protein product is CASSGGTARATQYF. The gene calls are TRBV2 and TRBJ2-5; 7 bases fit TRBD1. Germline CDR1 reads SNHLY; CDR2 reads FYNNEI. Trimming cost V 4 bases and J 8 bases; bases outside gene matches: 10. CDR3 length: 14 residues.

The V gene is TRBV7-2, the J gene TRBJ2-3, with D possibly TRBD2 on 6 matching bases. The CDR3 covers 13 residues. The germline V and J ends were trimmed by 4 bases and 7 bases, with 12 bases remaining between them. Germline values: CDR1 SGHTA, CDR2 FQGNSA. Written as DNA, the CDR3 is TGTGCCAGCAGCTACGGGAGAGCGAATACGCAGTATTTT. Translating it yields CASSYGRANTQYF.

This clone has only one observation. The chain recombines TRBV9 with TRBJ2-4; D is ambiguous. The V gene's germline CDR1 is SGDLS and CDR2 YYNGEE. The V gene lost 2 bases and the J gene lost 4 bases, with 10 bases spanning the gap. The CDR3 extends over 14 amino acids. DNA for the CDR3: TGTGCCAGCAGCGTTCCAAAAGCTAAAAACATTCAGTACTTC. Its translation: CASSVPKAKNIQYF.

The V call is TRBV6-5, the J call TRBJ2-5; D is ambiguous. The germline gives CDR1 MNHEY, CDR2 SVGAGI. The CDR3 loop spans 13 amino acids. V lost 7 bases to trimming and J lost 0 bases, with 9 bases between them. The CDR3 region is CASTLQYQETQYF. CDR3 DNA: TGTGCCAGCACGCTTCAGTACCAAGAGACCCAGTACTTC.

The chain is built from TRBV5-1 and TRBJ2-7, with TRBD1 matching 8 bases. From germline, CDR1 is SGHRS and CDR2 YFSETQ. The junction had 9 bases not matched to a gene; V was cut back by 0 bases and J by 7 bases. The CDR3 has 15 amino acids. The CDR3 region has the DNA TGCGCCAGCAGCTTGGCTACAGGGGGGCAAAGGGAGCAGTACTTC. This sequence encodes CASSLATGGQREQYF.

The CDR3 DNA sequence: TGTGCCACCAGTGGGGACAAAGACACCGGGGAGCTGTTTTTT. Translation gives CATSGDKDTGELFF. The chain uses TRBV24-1 and TRBJ2-2, with D perhaps TRBD1 (6 bases). CDR3 length equals 14 residues. With 5 bases removed from V and 3 bases from J, the gap between germline ends came to 9 bases. CDR1 is KGHDR and CDR2 is SFDVKD in the germline V gene.

The rearrangement joins TRBV5-4 to TRBJ2-7, with 8 nucleotides matching TRBD2. Germline V gene data show CDR1 as SGHNT and CDR2 as YYREEE (reference sequence). Germline trimming cut 3 bases from V and 3 bases from J; bases unmatched to any gene: 8. The CDR3 is made up of 15 amino acids. The CDR3 DNA reads TGTGCCAGCAGCTCGGGGGTAGCGGGAATCTACGAGCAGTACTTC. Its protein product is CASSSGVAGIYEQYF.

The chain links TRBV11-2 to TRBJ2-7; 8 positions agree with TRBD1. Trimming cost V 4 bases and J 2 bases; bases outside gene matches: 4. Germline V gives CDR1 SGHAT, CDR2 FQNNGV. There are 14 residues in the CDR3. CDR3 sequence reads: CASSSAGGPYEQYF. The CDR3 DNA is TGTGCCAGCAGCTCAGCAGGGGGCCCCTACGAGCAGTACTTC.